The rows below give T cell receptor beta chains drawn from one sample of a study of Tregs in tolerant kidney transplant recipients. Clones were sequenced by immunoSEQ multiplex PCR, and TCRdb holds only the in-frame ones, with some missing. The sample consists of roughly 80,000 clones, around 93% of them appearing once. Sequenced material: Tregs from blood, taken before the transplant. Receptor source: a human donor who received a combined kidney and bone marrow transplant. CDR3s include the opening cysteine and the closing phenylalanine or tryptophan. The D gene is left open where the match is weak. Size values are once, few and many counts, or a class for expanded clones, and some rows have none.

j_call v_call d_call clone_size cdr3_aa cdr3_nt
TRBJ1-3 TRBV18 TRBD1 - CASSPLDRGGNTIYF TGTGCCAGCTCACCACTGGACAGGGGTGGAAACACCATATATTTT
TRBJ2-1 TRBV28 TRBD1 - CASSWGQGFNEQFF TGTGCCAGCAGTTGGGGACAGGGGTTTAATGAGCAGTTCTTC
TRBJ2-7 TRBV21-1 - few CASSKPPLVTVYEQYF TGTGCCAGCAGCAAACCCCCTCTGGTGACGGTCTACGAGCAGTACTTC
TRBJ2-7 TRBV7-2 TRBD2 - CASSSGLALPYEQYF TGTGCCAGCAGCTCGGGACTAGCGCTCCCCTACGAGCAGTACTTC
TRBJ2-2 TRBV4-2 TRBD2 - CASSQVLGLAGGANTGELFF TGTGCCAGCAGCCAAGTGTTGGGCCTAGCGGGAGGCGCGAACACCGGGGAGCTGTTTTTT
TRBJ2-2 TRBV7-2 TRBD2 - CASSRRTSGSTGELFF TGTGCCAGCAGCCGACGGACTAGCGGGAGTACCGGGGAGCTGTTTTTT
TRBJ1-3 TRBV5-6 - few CASSLGTDRSGNTIYF TGTGCCAGCAGCCTTGGGACCGACCGCTCTGGAAACACCATATATTTT
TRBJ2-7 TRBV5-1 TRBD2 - CASSLGKLAGDEQYF TGCGCCAGCAGCTTGGGGAAACTAGCGGGAGACGAGCAGTACTTC
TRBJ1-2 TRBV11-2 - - CASSDGQKYGYTF TGTGCCAGCAGCGACGGACAGAAGTATGGCTACACCTTC
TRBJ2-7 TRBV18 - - CASSPEEGGAYEQYF TGTGCCAGCTCACCCGAAGAGGGGGGGGCCTACGAGCAGTACTTC
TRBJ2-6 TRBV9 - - CASSVALVAPGANVLTF TGTGCCAGCAGCGTAGCTCTGGTGGCCCCTGGGGCCAACGTCCTGACTTTC
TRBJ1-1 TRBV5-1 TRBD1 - CASTPQGGVGTEAFF TGCGCCAGCACACCCCAGGGGGGGGTGGGGACTGAAGCTTTCTTT
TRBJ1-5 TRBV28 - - CASSLNFEVHQPQHF TGTGCCAGCAGTTTGAATTTCGAGGTCCATCAGCCCCAGCATTTT
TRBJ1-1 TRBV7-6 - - CASSSRGGEWAEAFF TGTGCCAGCAGCTCCCGAGGGGGGGAATGGGCTGAAGCTTTCTTT
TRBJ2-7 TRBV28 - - CASSLFKYGQGRAYEQYF TGTGCCAGCAGTTTATTCAAATACGGTCAGGGTAGGGCCTACGAGCAGTACTTC
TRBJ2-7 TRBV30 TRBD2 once CAWSAGGPTSEQYF TGTGCCTGGAGTGCGGGAGGGCCCACCTCCGAGCAGTACTTC
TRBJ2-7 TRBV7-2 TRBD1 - CASSPWTGTYEQYF TGTGCCAGCAGCCCCTGGACAGGGACCTACGAGCAGTACTTC
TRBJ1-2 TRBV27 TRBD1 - CASSFRTGSDTTYGYTF TGTGCCAGCAGTTTCCGGACAGGCTCGGATACGACTTATGGCTACACCTTC
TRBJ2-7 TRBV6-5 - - CASSYSAAAYEQYF TGTGCCAGCAGTTACTCAGCGGCAGCTTACGAGCAGTACTTC
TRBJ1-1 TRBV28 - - CASSFPPTEAFF TGTGCCAGCAGTTTTCCCCCCACTGAAGCTTTCTTT
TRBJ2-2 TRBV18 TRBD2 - CASSPQAGRIGELFF TGTGCCAGCTCACCACAAGCGGGGAGGATCGGGGAGCTGTTTTTT
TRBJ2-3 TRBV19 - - CASAPDWTNTDTQYF TGTGCCAGTGCCCCGGACTGGACTAACACAGATACGCAGTATTTT
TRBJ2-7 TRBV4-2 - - CASSQGDNGWESYEQYF TGTGCCAGCAGCCAAGGGGATAATGGCTGGGAGAGCTACGAGCAGTACTTC
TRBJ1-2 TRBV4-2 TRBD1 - CASSPPEGTGGISGYGYTF TGTGCCAGCAGCCCCCCGGAGGGGACAGGTGGCATATCGGGATATGGCTACACCTTC
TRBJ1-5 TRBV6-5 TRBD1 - CASSHRGKGNQPQHF TGTGCCAGCAGCCACAGGGGGAAAGGCAATCAGCCCCAGCATTTT
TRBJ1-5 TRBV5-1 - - CASSPVGGNQPQHF TGCGCCAGCAGCCCAGTGGGGGGCAATCAGCCCCAGCATTTT
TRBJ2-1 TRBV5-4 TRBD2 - CASSGVAGGMGEQFF TGTGCCAGCAGCGGCGTAGCGGGAGGTATGGGTGAGCAGTTCTTC
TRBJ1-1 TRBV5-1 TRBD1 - CADSFQGAEGTEAFF TGCGCCGACAGCTTCCAGGGGGCGGAAGGCACTGAAGCTTTCTTT
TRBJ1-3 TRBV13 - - CASSLVQGGNTIYF TGTGCCAGCAGCTTAGTACAGGGAGGAAACACCATATATTTT
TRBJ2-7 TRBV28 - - CASSTNYEQYF TGTGCCAGCAGTACAAACTACGAGCAGTACTTC
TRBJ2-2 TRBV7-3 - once CASRGTGELFF TGTGCCAGCAGGGGAACCGGGGAGCTGTTTTTT
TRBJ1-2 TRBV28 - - CASTPGGKAGYGYTF TGTGCCAGCACTCCGGGGGGGAAGGCTGGCTATGGCTACACCTTC
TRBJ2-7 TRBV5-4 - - CASSLDAAPNIYEQYF TGTGCCAGCAGCTTGGATGCGGCCCCAAATATTTACGAGCAGTACTTC